This T cell receptor (beta chain) was found in a study of cytomegalovirus exposure and HLA in healthy donors. There are a few counts of this clone. CDR1 and CDR2 from the germline V gene are SGHAT and FQNNGV. V lost 2 bases to trimming and J lost 0 bases, with 4 bases between them. This CDR3 has 13 amino acids. The PCR contained 60 Vbeta and 13 Jbeta primers. TCRdb's copy holds only in-frame clones and misses some; the assay was immunoSEQ multiplex PCR. The sample yields about 160,000 clones, 60% to 85% seen once. The sequence derives from a woman aged 45-60 years in good health and CMV-seropositive. The chain recombines TRBV11-2 with TRBJ1-2; D remains unclear. Source material: PBMCs. CDR3 DNA: TGTGCCAGCAGCTTACGGGCTAACTATGGCTACACCTTC. It is translated as CASSLRANYGYTF.